Each of the 21 T cell receptor beta chains below was sequenced from the same sample in a study of blood T cell repertoires in COVID-19. Clones were read by immunoSEQ multiplex PCR, and TCRdb kept only the in-frame ones, dropping some. The sample gives roughly 100,000 clones, under 80% of which show up once; roughly a fifth is in the top ten. Sequencing was carried out using peripheral blood. Every receptor here comes from a woman between 65 and 79 years old with acute or convalescent COVID-19.

The chain links TRBV7-9 to TRBJ2-3, with TRBD1 matching over 8 bases. This CDR3 is 15 amino acids long. J was trimmed by 5 bases and V by 5 bases; bases with no gene match: 9. CDR1 is SEHNR and CDR2 is FQNEAQ in the germline V gene (reference sequence). CDR3 nucleotide sequence: TGTGCCAGCAGCCCCAAGACAGGGGTTGAAGATACGCAGTATTTT. Its translation is CASSPKTGVEDTQYF.

The chain joins TRBV19 to TRBJ1-2, with D possibly being TRBD1 (6 bases). V was shortened by 5 bases and J by 2 bases, with 6 bases between the two germline ends. This CDR3 contains 12 residues. Germline CDR1 and CDR2: LNHDA and SQIVND (reference sequence). The CDR3: CASSGTNYGYTF. DNA of the CDR3: TGTGCCAGTAGTGGGACAAACTATGGCTACACCTTC.

The rearrangement joins TRBV7-9 to TRBJ1-2; D might be TRBD1 (6 bases). Trimming took off 1 base at V and 3 bases at J, with 15 bases between the two ends. The CDR3 spans 16 residues. CDR1 is SEHNR, CDR2 FQNEAQ, per germline (reference sequence). Here the CDR3 DNA reads TGTGCCAGCAGCTTAGAGACAGGCAGAACTTACTATGGCTACACCTTC. Translating gives CASSLETGRTYYGYTF.

The chain has TRBV29-1 and TRBJ1-1; unclear D gene. This CDR3 contains 11 residues. Germline values: CDR1 SQVTM, CDR2 ANQGSEA. With 6 bases removed from V and 11 bases from J, the gap between germline ends came to 16 bases. CDR3 nucleotide sequence: TGCAGCGTCCAAGAGGGCCTAGGGGCTTTCTTT. Translated, it gives CSVQEGLGAFF.

The chain couples TRBV5-1 to TRBJ2-2; TRBD1 aligns across 7 bases. Germline lookup yields CDR1 SGHRS and CDR2 YFSETQ. This CDR3 spans 16 amino acids. V was pared by 4 bases and J by 0 bases, with 6 bases of the junction left unmatched. The CDR3 spells CASSRDSLANTGELFF. The CDR3 region has the DNA TGCGCCAGCAGCCGGGACAGCCTCGCGAACACCGGGGAGCTGTTTTTT.

This clone occurred once. The CDR3 region is CASSLLDEQYF. The CDR3 DNA reads TGTGCCAGCAGCTTACTGGACGAGCAGTACTTC. The rearrangement joins TRBV5-6 to TRBJ2-7; D ambiguous. The V end was cut by 2 bases, the J end by 5 bases, with 5 bases between. CDR3 length: 11 residues. Germline CDR1 SGHDT, CDR2 YYEEEE.

This clone qualifies as medium-sized (0.01 to 0.1%). This sequence joins TRBV15 and TRBJ2-5; perhaps TRBD2 as D (5 bases). CDR1 and CDR2 (germline): LNHNV, YYDKDF (reference sequence). Between the trimmed V and J ends, which lost 3 bases and 4 bases, there was a span of 9 bases. CDR3 length equals 13 residues. Here the CDR3 DNA reads TGTGCCACCAGCAGTTTGGCGGGAGAGACCCAGTACTTC. Its protein product is CATSSLAGETQYF.

This rearrangement joins TRBV10-3 to TRBJ2-2; tentatively, D is TRBD1 (5 bases). This CDR3 region has 14 residues. Germline-derived CDR1 and CDR2 are ENHRY and SYGVKD. The germline V and J ends were trimmed by 5 bases and 4 bases, with 11 bases remaining between them. CDR3: CAISLSGSTGELFF. CDR3 coding DNA: TGTGCCATCAGTCTTTCAGGGTCCACCGGGGAGCTGTTTTTT.

The chain has TRBV4-1 and TRBJ1-5; TRBD1 agrees at 8 bases. The CDR3 runs 17 residues. J was trimmed by 1 base and V by 4 bases; bases with no gene match: 9. From germline, CDR1 is MGHRA and CDR2 YSYEKL. This CDR3 reads CASSPLPQGASNQPQHF. For the CDR3, the DNA is TGCGCCAGCAGCCCTCTCCCGCAGGGGGCGAGCAATCAGCCCCAGCATTTT.

This chain connects TRBV5-4 to TRBJ2-3; D perhaps matches TRBD2 (6 bases). This CDR3 is 17 amino acids long. Trimming left V 0 bases short and J 0 bases short, with 14 bases between. Germline values: CDR1 SGHNT, CDR2 YYREEE (reference sequence). The CDR3 bases are TGTGCCAGCAGCTTGGGTATTAGCGGATTTAGCACAGATACGCAGTATTTT. Protein: CASSLGISGFSTDTQYF.

This chain uses TRBV2 with TRBJ1-1; D gene uncertain. Between the trimmed V and J ends, which lost 6 bases and 0 bases, there was a span of 14 bases. Germline V gene lookup returns CDR1 SNHLY and CDR2 FYNNEI. The CDR3 is 15 amino acids. This CDR3 reads CASSPWARVNTEAFF. CDR3 bases: TGTGCCAGCAGCCCCTGGGCCAGAGTGAACACTGAAGCTTTCTTT.

The J gene is TRBJ2-1, the V gene TRBV5-4; tentative D call: TRBD1 (5 bases). The V end lost 0 bases, the J end lost 8 bases, and 6 bases lay between the germline ends. This CDR3 spans 12 amino acids. Germline V CDR1 and CDR2: SGHNT, YYREEE (reference sequence). The CDR3 DNA reads as TGTGCCAGCAGCTTGGGCAGGGATGAGCAGTTCTTC. Protein sequence: CASSLGRDEQFF. The full variable domain, completed using reference TRBV5-4 and TRBJ2-1, is ETGVTQSPTHLIKTRGQQVTLRCSSQSGHNTVSWYQQALGQGPQFIFQYYREEENGRGNFPPRFSGLQFPNYSSELNVNALELDDSALYLCASSLGRDEQFFGPGTRLTVL.

This clone was observed a handful of times. The CDR3 here is CASSKGQGIETQYF. CDR3 in DNA: TGTGCCAGCAGTAAGGGACAGGGTATAGAGACCCAGTACTTC. This chain uses TRBV6-2 or TRBV6-3 with TRBJ2-5; 9 nucleotides align to TRBD1. Per germline, CDR1 MNHEY and CDR2 SVGEGT. V trimming: 5 bases; J trimming: 4 bases; junction bases outside the gene matches: 5. The CDR3 is 14 residues long.

The chain carries TRBV11-2 and TRBJ1-1; D may be TRBD1 (6 bases). The CDR3 runs 14 residues. Between the trimmed V and J ends, which lost 7 bases and 4 bases, there was a span of 16 bases. In germline, CDR1 is SGHAT, CDR2 FQNNGV. The CDR3 loop reads CASTSNRALTEAFF. As DNA, the CDR3 is TGTGCCAGCACCAGCAACAGGGCCCTCACTGAAGCTTTCTTT.

This chain connects TRBV6-5 to TRBJ1-1; TRBD1 matches 10 bases. V was clipped by 6 bases and J by 4 bases; unmatched bases: 5. The CDR3 totals 14 residues. Germline V CDR1 and CDR2: MNHEY, SVGAGI. CDR3 nucleotides: TGTGCCAGCAGCTCCTGGACAGGGGGCACTGAAGCTTTCTTT. The encoded protein is CASSSWTGGTEAFF.

This chain uses TRBV30 with TRBJ2-7, with D possibly TRBD1 on 5 matching bases. This CDR3 has 13 residues. The germline V gene has CDR1 GTSNPN and CDR2 SVGIG (reference sequence). V was pared by 3 bases and J by 2 bases, with 11 bases between. The CDR3 nucleotides read TGTGCCTGGAGGGAGACAGCTGCCTACGAGCAGTACTTC. This translates into CAWRETAAYEQYF.

The V gene is TRBV11-2, the J gene TRBJ1-6, with a weak D call TRBD1 (5 bases). V was shortened by 3 bases and J by 4 bases, with 10 bases between the two germline ends. CDR3 size: 15 residues. Germline lookup yields CDR1 SGHAT and CDR2 FQNNGV. CDR3 nucleotide sequence: TGTGCCAGCAGCTTCCGGGGGGGATATAATTCACCCCTCCACTTT. Its protein is CASSFRGGYNSPLHF.

The rearrangement uses TRBV30 and TRBJ1-6, with TRBD1 identical over 11 bases. V gave up 0 bases and J gave up 9 bases; unmatched junction bases: 4. This CDR3 has 15 amino acids. The germline CDR1 and CDR2 sequences are GTSNPN and SVGIG (reference sequence). The CDR3 region has the DNA TGTGCCTGGAGTGTTCCCGGGACAGGGGGTTCACCCCTCCACTTT. As protein: CAWSVPGTGGSPLHF.

This chain connects TRBV6-2 or TRBV6-3 to TRBJ2-4; no clear D. Germline V gives CDR1 MNHEY, CDR2 SVGEGT. The CDR3 is 15 residues long. With 6 bases removed from V and 0 bases from J, the gap between germline ends came to 12 bases. The CDR3 nucleotides read TGTGCCAGCAGCCGAGGCGGAATAGCCAAAAACATTCAGTACTTC. It codes for CASSRGGIAKNIQYF.

The chain recombines TRBV5-1 with TRBJ1-2, with D maybe TRBD1 (6 bases). The CDR3 runs to 14 residues. V lost 0 bases to trimming and J lost 4 bases, with 10 bases between them. Per the germline V gene, CDR1 is SGHRS and CDR2 is YFSETQ. As DNA, the CDR3 is TGCGCCAGCAGCTTGGTCGGACAGAGCTATGGCTACACCTTC. Residues: CASSLVGQSYGYTF.

The chain couples TRBV5-1 to TRBJ2-1; 11 bases align to TRBD2. The CDR3 is 16 residues long. Germline loops: CDR1 SGHRS, CDR2 YFSETQ. Trimming at V came to 4 bases and at J to 2 bases, leaving 5 bases not matched to a gene. The DNA of the CDR3 is TGCGCCAGCAGCCCCGCTAGCGGGGGGCCCTACAATGAGCAGTTCTTC. Amino acids: CASSPASGGPYNEQFF.